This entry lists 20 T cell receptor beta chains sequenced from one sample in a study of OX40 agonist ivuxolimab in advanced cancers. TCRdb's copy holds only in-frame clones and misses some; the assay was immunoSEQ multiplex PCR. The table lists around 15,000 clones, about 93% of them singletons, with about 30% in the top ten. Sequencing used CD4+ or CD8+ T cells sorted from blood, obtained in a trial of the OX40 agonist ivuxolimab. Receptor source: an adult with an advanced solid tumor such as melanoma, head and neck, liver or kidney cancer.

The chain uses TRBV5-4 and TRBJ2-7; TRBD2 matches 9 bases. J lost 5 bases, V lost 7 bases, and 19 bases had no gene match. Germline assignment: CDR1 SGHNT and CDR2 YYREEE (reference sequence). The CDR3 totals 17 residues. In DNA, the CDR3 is TGTGCCAGCGGCCTGTATAGCGGGAGAGAGGAAGTAGACGAGCAGTACTTC. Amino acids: CASGLYSGREEVDEQYF.

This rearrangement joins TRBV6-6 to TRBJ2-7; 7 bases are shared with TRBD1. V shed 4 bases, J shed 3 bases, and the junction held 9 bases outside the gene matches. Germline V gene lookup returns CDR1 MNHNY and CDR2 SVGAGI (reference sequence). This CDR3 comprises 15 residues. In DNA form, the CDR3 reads TGTGCCAGCAGTTCCCCTCCGACAGGGCACTACGAGCAGTACTTC. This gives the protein CASSSPPTGHYEQYF.

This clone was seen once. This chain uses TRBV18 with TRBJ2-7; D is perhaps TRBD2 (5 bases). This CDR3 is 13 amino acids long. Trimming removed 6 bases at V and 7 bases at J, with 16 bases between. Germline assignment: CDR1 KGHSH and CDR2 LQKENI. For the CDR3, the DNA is TGTGCCAGCTCCCAGGACTCAACTACAGAGCAGTACTTC. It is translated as CASSQDSTTEQYF. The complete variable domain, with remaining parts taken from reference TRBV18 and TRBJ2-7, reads NAGVMQNPRHLVRRRGQEARLRCSPMKGHSHVYWYRQLPEEGLKFMVYLQKENIIDESGMPKERFSAEFPKEGPSILRIQQVVRGDSAAYFCASSQDSTTEQYFGPGTRLTVT.

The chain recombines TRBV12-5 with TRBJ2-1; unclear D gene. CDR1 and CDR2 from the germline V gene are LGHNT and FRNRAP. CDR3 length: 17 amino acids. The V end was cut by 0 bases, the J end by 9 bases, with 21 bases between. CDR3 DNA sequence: TGTGCTAGTGGTTTGGTAACCTTGGCCAACGCAGTCGGTGAGCAGTTCTTC. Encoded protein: CASGLVTLANAVGEQFF. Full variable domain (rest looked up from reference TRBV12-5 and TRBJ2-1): DARVTQTPRHKVTEMGQEVTMRCQPILGHNTVFWYRQTMMQGLELLAYFRNRAPLDDSGMPKDRFSAEMPDATLATLKIQPSEPRDSAVYFCASGLVTLANAVGEQFFGPGTRLTVL.

DNA for the CDR3: TGTGCCAGCAGAGCTGGACAAGACTACGAGCAGTACTTC. This encodes CASRAGQDYEQYF. This rearrangement joins TRBV25-1 to TRBJ2-7, with D perhaps TRBD1 (5 bases). Germline V gene lookup returns CDR1 MGHDK and CDR2 SYGVNS. The V and J ends lost 6 bases and 3 bases respectively, with 12 bases between them. This CDR3 comprises 13 residues.

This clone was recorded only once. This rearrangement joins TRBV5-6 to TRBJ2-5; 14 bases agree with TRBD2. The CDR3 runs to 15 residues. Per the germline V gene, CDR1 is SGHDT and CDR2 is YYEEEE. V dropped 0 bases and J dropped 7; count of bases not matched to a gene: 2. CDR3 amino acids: CASSLVGTSGRTQYF. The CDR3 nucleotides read TGTGCCAGCAGCTTGGTTGGGACTAGCGGGAGGACCCAGTACTTC.

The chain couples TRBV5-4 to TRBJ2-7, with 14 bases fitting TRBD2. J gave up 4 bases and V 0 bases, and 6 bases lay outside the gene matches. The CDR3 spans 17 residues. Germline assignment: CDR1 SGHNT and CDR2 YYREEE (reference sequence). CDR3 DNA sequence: TGTGCCAGCAGCTTGGGACTAGCGGGAGGGTCGGTGTACGAGCAGTACTTC. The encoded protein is CASSLGLAGGSVYEQYF.

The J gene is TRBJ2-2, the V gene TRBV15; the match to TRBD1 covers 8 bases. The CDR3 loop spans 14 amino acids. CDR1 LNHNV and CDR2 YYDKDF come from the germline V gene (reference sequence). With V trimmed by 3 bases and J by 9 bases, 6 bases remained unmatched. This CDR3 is CATSSPRTGRELFF. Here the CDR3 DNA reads TGTGCCACCAGCAGCCCCCGGACAGGGAGGGAGCTGTTTTTT.

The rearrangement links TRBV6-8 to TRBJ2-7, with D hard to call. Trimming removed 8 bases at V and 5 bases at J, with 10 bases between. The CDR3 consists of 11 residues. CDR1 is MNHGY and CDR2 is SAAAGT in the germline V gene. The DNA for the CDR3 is TGTGCCAGCTCCCCGAGCGACGAGCAGTACTTC. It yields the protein CASSPSDEQYF.

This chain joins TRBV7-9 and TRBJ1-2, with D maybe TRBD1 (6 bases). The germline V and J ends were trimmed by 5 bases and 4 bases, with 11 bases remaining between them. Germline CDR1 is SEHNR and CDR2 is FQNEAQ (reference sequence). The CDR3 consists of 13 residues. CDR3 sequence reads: CASSLGQSYGYTF. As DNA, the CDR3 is TGTGCCAGCAGCCTAGGACAGTCCTATGGCTACACCTTC.

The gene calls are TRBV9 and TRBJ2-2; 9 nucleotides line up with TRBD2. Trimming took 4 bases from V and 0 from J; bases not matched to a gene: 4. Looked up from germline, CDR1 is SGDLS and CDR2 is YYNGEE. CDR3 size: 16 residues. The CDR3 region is CASSRGTSSNTGELFF. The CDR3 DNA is TGTGCCAGCAGCCGGGGGACTAGCTCGAACACCGGGGAGCTGTTTTTT.

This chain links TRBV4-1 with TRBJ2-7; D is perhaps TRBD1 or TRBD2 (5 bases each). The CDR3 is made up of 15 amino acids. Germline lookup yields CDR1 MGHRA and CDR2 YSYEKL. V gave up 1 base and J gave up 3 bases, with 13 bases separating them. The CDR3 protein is CASSQGGTASYEQYF. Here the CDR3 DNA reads TGCGCCAGCAGCCAAGGGGGGACGGCGAGCTACGAGCAGTACTTC.

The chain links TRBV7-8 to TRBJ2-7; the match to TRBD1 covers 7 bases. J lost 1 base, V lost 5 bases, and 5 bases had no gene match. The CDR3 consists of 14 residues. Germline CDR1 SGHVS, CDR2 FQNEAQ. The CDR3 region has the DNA TGTGCCAGCAGCCTTCCGGGACAGTCCTACGAGCAGTACTTC. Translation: CASSLPGQSYEQYF. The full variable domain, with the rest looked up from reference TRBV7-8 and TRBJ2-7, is GAGVSQSPRYKVAKRGQDVALRCDPISGHVSLFWYQQALGQGPEFLTYFQNEAQLDKSGLPSDRFFAERPEGSVSTLKIQRTQQEDSAVYLCASSLPGQSYEQYFGPGTRLTVT.

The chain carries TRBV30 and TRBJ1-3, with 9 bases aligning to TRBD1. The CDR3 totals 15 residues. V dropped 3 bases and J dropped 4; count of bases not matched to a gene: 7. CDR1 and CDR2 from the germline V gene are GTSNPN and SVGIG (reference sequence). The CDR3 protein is CAWRGQGVGGNTIYF. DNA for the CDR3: TGTGCCTGGAGGGGACAGGGTGTAGGGGGAAACACCATATATTTT.

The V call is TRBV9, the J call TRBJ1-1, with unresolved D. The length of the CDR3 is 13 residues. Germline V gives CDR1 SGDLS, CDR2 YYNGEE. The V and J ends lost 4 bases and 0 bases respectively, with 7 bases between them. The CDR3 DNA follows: TGTGCCAGCAGCTCCGGACTGAACACTGAAGCTTTCTTT. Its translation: CASSSGLNTEAFF.

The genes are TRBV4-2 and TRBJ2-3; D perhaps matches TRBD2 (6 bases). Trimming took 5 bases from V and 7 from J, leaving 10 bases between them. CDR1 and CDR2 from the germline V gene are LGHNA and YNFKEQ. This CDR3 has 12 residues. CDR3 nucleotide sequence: TGTGCCAGCAGCTTACTAGCTTATACGCAGTATTTT. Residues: CASSLLAYTQYF.

CDR3 sequence (DNA): TGTGCCTGGAGGGAAGGACATCCTAACTATGGCTACACCTTC. It is translated as CAWREGHPNYGYTF. This chain connects TRBV30 to TRBJ1-2; possible D gene TRBD1, 5 bases. CDR3 length: 14 amino acids. Germline V CDR1 and CDR2: GTSNPN, SVGIG (reference sequence). Trimming took off 3 bases at V and 0 bases at J, with 11 bases between the two ends.

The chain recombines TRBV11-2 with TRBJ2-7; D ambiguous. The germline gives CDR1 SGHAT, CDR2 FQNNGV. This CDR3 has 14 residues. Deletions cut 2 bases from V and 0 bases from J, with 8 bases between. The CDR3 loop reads CASSLIPSSYEQYF. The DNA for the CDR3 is TGTGCCAGCAGCTTAATACCGTCCTCCTACGAGCAGTACTTC. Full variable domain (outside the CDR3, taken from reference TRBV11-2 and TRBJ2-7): EAGVAQSPRYKIIEKRQSVAFWCNPISGHATLYWYQQILGQGPKLLIQFQNNGVVDDSQLPKDRFSAERLKGVDSTLKIQPAKLEDSAVYLCASSLIPSSYEQYFGPGTRLTVT.

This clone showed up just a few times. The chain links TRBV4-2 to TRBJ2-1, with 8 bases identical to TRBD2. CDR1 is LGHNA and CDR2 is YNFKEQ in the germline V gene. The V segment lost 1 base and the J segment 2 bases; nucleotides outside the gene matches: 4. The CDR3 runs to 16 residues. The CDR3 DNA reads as TGTGCCAGCAGCCAAGTTGCGGGAGGACCCTACAATGAGCAGTTCTTC. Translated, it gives CASSQVAGGPYNEQFF.

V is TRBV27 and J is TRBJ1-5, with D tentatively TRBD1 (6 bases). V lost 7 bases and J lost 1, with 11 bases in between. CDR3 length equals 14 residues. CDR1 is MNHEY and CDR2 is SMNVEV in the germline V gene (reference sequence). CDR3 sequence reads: CASNSGGSNQPQHF. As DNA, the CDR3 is TGTGCCAGCAATTCGGGGGGCAGCAATCAGCCCCAGCATTTT.